Sequencing of this T cell receptor (beta chain) was carried out in a study of blood T cell repertoires in COVID-19. Study at large: Sample material is recorded as cDNA or gDNA derived from T cells, B-cell-depleted T cells, or PBMCs.

Authors' methods: Amplification with reference gene primers provided the estimates of nucleated cell counts. Method: immunoSEQ multiplex PCR; TCRdb's copy keeps in-frame clones and lacks some. D and trimming were read from the DNA, whereas the V and J calls and clone size are those reported in that table. The table has a few hundred thousand clones, roughly 84% seen once. Looked up from germline, CDR1 is SGHVS and CDR2 is FNYEAQ. Trimming cost V 5 bases and J 1 base, with 8 bases left between them. The CDR3 is 14 residues long. This TCR derives from a man in his thirties or forties with active or convalescent COVID-19. The chain has TRBV7-6 and TRBJ2-2; D is uncertain. Specimen: peripheral blood. The CDR3 DNA follows: TGTGCCAGCAGCAACCGACAGAACACCGGGGAGCTGTTTTTT. Translating gives CASSNRQNTGELFF.